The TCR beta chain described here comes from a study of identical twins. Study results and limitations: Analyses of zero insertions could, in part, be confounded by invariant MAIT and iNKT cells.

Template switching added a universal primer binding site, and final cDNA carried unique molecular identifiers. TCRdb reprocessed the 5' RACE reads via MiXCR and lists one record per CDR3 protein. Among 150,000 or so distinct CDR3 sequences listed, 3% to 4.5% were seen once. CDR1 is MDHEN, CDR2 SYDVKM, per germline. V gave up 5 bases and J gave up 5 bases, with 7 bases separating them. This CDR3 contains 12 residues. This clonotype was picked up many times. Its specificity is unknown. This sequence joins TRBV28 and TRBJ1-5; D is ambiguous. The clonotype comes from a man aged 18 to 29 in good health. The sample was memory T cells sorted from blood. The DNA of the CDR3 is TGTGCCAGCAGTCCGAGTTATCAGCCCCAGCATTTT. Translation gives CASSPSYQPQHF. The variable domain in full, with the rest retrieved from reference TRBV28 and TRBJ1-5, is DVKVTQSSRYLVKRTGEKVFLECVQDMDHENMFWYRQDPGLGLRLIYFSYDVKMKEKGDIPEGYSVSREKKERFSLILESASTNQTSMYLCASSPSYQPQHFGDGTRLSIL.